This is a list of T cell receptor beta chains from one sample in a study of blood T cell repertoires in COVID-19. Some clones are missing from TCRdb's copy, which holds only in-frame ones; the method was immunoSEQ multiplex PCR. The sample lists roughly 200,000 clones, 85% occurring once. The sample consisted of PBMCs or T cells enriched from blood (not recorded which). All receptors come from a man in his forties who had recovered from COVID-19. The CDR3 runs from the conserved cysteine through the conserved F or W. D genes are given only for firm matches. A row's size may be missing; if present it is once, few, many or a size class.

d_call j_call cdr3_length v_call clone_size cdr3_nt cdr3_aa
- TRBJ1-5 14 TRBV5-4 few TGTGCCAGCCGCTTACAGGGTAGCAATCAGCCCCAGCATTTT CASRLQGSNQPQHF
- TRBJ1-1 15 TRBV7-9 few TGTGCCAGCAGCTTAAAGGACAGCCCGAACACTGAAGCTTTCTTT CASSLKDSPNTEAFF
- TRBJ1-5 13 TRBV24-1 - TGTGCCACCAGTGATTATAAGGCAGGGCCCCAGCATTTT CATSDYKAGPQHF
TRBD2 TRBJ2-7 15 TRBV7-8 - TGTGCCAGCAGCTTAGTCAGCGGGAGGAGATACGAGCAGTACTTC CASSLVSGRRYEQYF
TRBD2 TRBJ2-7 13 TRBV4-2 - TGTGCCAGCAGCCAGGACAAGCGGGAGCCACAAAACTTC CASSQDKREPQNF
TRBD1 TRBJ1-2 14 TRBV19 - TGTGCCAGTTCAGGGACAGGAGACCATGTCGGCTACACCTTC CASSGTGDHVGYTF
- TRBJ2-2 15 TRBV7-3 - TGTGCCAGCAGCTTAAGGGGGGCGAACACCGGGGAGCTGTTTTTT CASSLRGANTGELFF
- TRBJ2-7 12 TRBV12-3/TRBV12-4 - TGTGCCAGCAGTCTACAGGGCTACGAGCAGTACTTC CASSLQGYEQYF
TRBD2 TRBJ2-3 12 TRBV6-4 - TGTGCCAGCAGTGATATAGCGGGCACGCAGTATTTT CASSDIAGTQYF
TRBD1 TRBJ2-4 12 TRBV30 - TGTGCCTGGAATAGACAGGGTGACATTCAGTACTTC CAWNRQGDIQYF
- TRBJ2-3 12 TRBV19 few TGTGCCAGTAGTACGCGGGACGGAACGCAGTATTTT CASSTRDGTQYF
- TRBJ2-1 17 TRBV5-6 - TGTGCCAGCAGCTTTTACCCCGGGACTTCAAGAAACAATGAGCAGTTCTTC CASSFYPGTSRNNEQFF
TRBD1 TRBJ1-2 14 TRBV5-6 - TGTGCCAGCAGCTTGCAGGGGGCGGGCTATGGCTACACCTTC CASSLQGAGYGYTF
- TRBJ2-7 14 TRBV5-1 - TGCGCCAGCAGCGGCCCCTTGACTCCCTCCGAGCAGTACTTC CASSGPLTPSEQYF
- TRBJ1-1 15 TRBV10-3 few TGTGCCATCAGTGAGGGAACAGGGAATTGGTTTGAAGCTTTCTTT CAISEGTGNWFEAFF
TRBD1 TRBJ2-7 12 TRBV7-9 few TGTGCCAGCAGCCGAGGGGACAGCGAGCAGTACTTC CASSRGDSEQYF
TRBD1 TRBJ2-3 14 TRBV18 - TGTGCCAGCTCGAGGACAGGGAGCACAGATACGCAGTATTTT CASSRTGSTDTQYF
- TRBJ2-2 13 TRBV3-1/TRBV3-2 - TGTGCCAGCAGTCTAGCCGCGGCCGGGGAGCTGTTTTTT CASSLAAAGELFF
- TRBJ2-1 14 TRBV5-1 - TGCGCCAGCAGCTTGGGGGACACCCGCAATGAGCAGTTCTTC CASSLGDTRNEQFF
TRBD1 TRBJ2-3 14 TRBV29-1 once TGCAGCGCCGGGACAGGGGGAAACACAGATACGCAGTATTTT CSAGTGGNTDTQYF
- TRBJ1-3 15 TRBV18 once TGTGCCAGCTCACCCCGGGGTAACTCTGGAAACACCATATATTTT CASSPRGNSGNTIYF
TRBD1 TRBJ1-5 16 TRBV28 - TGTGCCAGCAGTTCAGGGACAGGCTATAGCAATCAGCCCCAGCATTTT CASSSGTGYSNQPQHF
TRBD1 TRBJ2-7 15 TRBV7-9 - TGTGCCAGCAGCTTAACACTTACAGGGGGCTACGAGCAGTACTTC CASSLTLTGGYEQYF
TRBD2 TRBJ2-2 20 TRBV5-1 - TGCGCCAGCAGCGAGGGACGGTTTAGACTAGCGGGAGTTAGGACCGGGGAGCTGTTTTTT CASSEGRFRLAGVRTGELFF
- TRBJ2-7 16 TRBV19 - TGTGCCAGTAGTTCCTCCACAGGGAACCTAGTTGGGGAGCAGTACTTC CASSSSTGNLVGEQYF
TRBD2 TRBJ2-1 15 TRBV19 - TGTGCCAGTAGTCGGGGGACTAGCGGTGTGAATGAGCAGTTCTTC CASSRGTSGVNEQFF
- TRBJ1-3 16 TRBV5-1 - TGCGCCAGCAGCCCAACAGTAAAACTCTCTGGAAACACCATATATTTT CASSPTVKLSGNTIYF
- TRBJ1-6 15 TRBV4-1 - TGCGCCAGCAGCCAAGAGGGACAAAGTAATTCACCCCTCCACTTT CASSQEGQSNSPLHF
- TRBJ1-6 15 TRBV3-1/TRBV3-2 - TGTGCCAGCAGCTCCGGCGGGGGGGCCAATTCACCCCTCCACTTT CASSSGGGANSPLHF
- TRBJ2-1 13 TRBV5-4 - TGTGCCAGCAGCTTCGCGGGTTACAATGAGCAGTTCTTC CASSFAGYNEQFF
- TRBJ2-7 16 TRBV4-1 - TGCGCCAGCAGCCAAGATATGGCAGGGTGGATCGGCGAGCAGTACTTC CASSQDMAGWIGEQYF